These T cell receptor beta chains were read from a single sample in a study of beta chain features in type 1 diabetes. Sequencing was performed with immunoSEQ multiplex PCR; in TCRdb, only in-frame clones are kept and a portion is missing. The repertoire holds 140,000 to 150,000 clones, with roughly 50% as singletons. Sequenced material: Tregs from blood. All receptors come from a man aged 18 to 29 in good health. Both conserved end residues are part of each CDR3. A D gene is named only where the DNA matches it firmly. Not all rows give a size; the values are once, few, many and, for expanded clones, a class.

size: once
V: TRBV7-9
D: TRBD2
J: TRBJ2-2
CDR3: CASSSTSGGRNTGELFF
DNA: TGTGCCAGCAGCTCGACTAGCGGGGGGAGAAACACCGGGGAGCTGTTTTTT

size: NA
V: TRBV7-8
D: NA
J: TRBJ1-5
CDR3: CASSRRGAVNQPQHF
DNA: TGTGCCAGCAGCCGGCGGGGGGCAGTCAATCAGCCCCAGCATTTT

size: NA
V: TRBV7-2
D: TRBD1
J: TRBJ1-1
CDR3: CASSLGVLQGFFSSEAFF
DNA: TGTGCCAGCAGCTTAGGTGTTTTACAGGGGTTTTTTTCGTCTGAAGCTTTCTTT

size: NA
V: TRBV6-1
D: NA
J: TRBJ1-5
CDR3: CASSVRGDNQPQHF
DNA: TGTGCCAGCAGTGTCAGGGGTGACAATCAGCCCCAGCATTTT

size: NA
V: TRBV7-2
D: NA
J: TRBJ2-3
CDR3: CASSFGSGTDTQYF
DNA: TGTGCCAGCAGCTTCGGTAGCGGCACAGATACGCAGTATTTT

size: NA
V: TRBV6-1
D: TRBD1
J: TRBJ2-7
CDR3: CASSATGGDYEQYF
DNA: TGTGCCAGCAGTGCGACAGGGGGCGATTACGAGCAGTACTTC

size: NA
V: TRBV7-2
D: NA
J: TRBJ2-5
CDR3: CASSLTSVPSDTQYF
DNA: TGTGCCAGCAGCTTAACGTCAGTCCCATCAGATACCCAGTACTTC

size: NA
V: TRBV20-1
D: NA
J: TRBJ2-5
CDR3: CSASSETQYF
DNA: TGCAGTGCTAGTAGCGAGACCCAGTACTTC

size: NA
V: TRBV7-2
D: NA
J: TRBJ1-2
CDR3: CASSTPGSYGYTF
DNA: TGTGCCAGCAGCACCCCGGGGAGCTATGGCTACACCTTC

size: NA
V: TRBV28
D: NA
J: TRBJ2-3
CDR3: CASTSRGGYTDTQYF
DNA: TGTGCCAGCACCTCAAGAGGAGGATACACAGATACGCAGTATTTT